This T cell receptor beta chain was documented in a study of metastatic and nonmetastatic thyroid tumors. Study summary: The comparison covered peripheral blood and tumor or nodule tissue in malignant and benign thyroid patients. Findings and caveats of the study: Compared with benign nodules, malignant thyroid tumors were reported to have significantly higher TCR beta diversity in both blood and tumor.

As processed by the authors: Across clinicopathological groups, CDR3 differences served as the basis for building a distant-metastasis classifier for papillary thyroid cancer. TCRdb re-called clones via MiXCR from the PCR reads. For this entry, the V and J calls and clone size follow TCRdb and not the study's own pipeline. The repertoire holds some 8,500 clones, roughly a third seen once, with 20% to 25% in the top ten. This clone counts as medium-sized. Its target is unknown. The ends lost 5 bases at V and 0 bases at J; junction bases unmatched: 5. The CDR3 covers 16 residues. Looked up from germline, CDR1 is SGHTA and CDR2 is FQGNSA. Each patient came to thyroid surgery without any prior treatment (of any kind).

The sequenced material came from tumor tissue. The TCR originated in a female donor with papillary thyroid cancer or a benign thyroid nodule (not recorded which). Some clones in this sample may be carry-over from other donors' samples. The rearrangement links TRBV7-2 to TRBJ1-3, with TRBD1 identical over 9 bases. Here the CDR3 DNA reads TGTGCCAGCAGCAAACCGGGACAGGGCTCTGGAAACACCATATATTTT. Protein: CASSKPGQGSGNTIYF.